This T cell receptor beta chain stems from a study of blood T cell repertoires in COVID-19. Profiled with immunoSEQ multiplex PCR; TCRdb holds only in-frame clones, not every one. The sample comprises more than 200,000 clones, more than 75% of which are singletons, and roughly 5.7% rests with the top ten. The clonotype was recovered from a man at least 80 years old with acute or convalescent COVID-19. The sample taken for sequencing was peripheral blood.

CDR3 region: CAIRGQTTGELFF. The DNA for the CDR3 is TGTGCCATCAGGGGACAGACCACCGGGGAGCTGTTTTTT. The chain links TRBV10-3 to TRBJ2-2; 7 bases agree with TRBD1. CDR1 and CDR2 (germline): ENHRY, SYGVKD. The CDR3 has 13 amino acids. Trimming at V came to 6 bases and at J to 4 bases, leaving 2 bases not matched to a gene.